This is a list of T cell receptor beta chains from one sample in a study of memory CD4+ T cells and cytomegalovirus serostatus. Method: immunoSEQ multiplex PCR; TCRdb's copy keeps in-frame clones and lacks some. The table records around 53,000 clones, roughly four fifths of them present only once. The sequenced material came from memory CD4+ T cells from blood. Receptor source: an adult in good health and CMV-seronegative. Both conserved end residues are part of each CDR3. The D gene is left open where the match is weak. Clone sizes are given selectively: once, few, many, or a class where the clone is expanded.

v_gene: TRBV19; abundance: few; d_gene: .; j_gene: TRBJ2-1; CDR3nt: TGTGCCAGTAGTATAGATGTACGAGAGGACAATGAGCAGTTCTTC; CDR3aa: CASSIDVREDNEQFF
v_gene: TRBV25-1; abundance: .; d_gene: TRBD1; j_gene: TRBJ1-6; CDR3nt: TGTGCCAGCCTCCAGACAGGGGCAAATTCACCCCTCCACTTT; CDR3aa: CASLQTGANSPLHF
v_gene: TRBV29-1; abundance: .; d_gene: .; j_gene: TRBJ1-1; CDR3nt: TGCAGCGTTGAAGATTGGGGGCTAGAAGCTTTCTTT; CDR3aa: CSVEDWGLEAFF
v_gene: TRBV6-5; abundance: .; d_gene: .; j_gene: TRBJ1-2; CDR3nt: TGTGCCAGCAGTCGTTCAGTAGGGTCCTATGGCTACACCTTC; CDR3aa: CASSRSVGSYGYTF
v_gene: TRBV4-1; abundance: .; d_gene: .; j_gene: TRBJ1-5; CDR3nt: TGCGCCAGCAGCCAAGTGTCTTTTGACAATCAGCCCCAGCATTTT; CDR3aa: CASSQVSFDNQPQHF
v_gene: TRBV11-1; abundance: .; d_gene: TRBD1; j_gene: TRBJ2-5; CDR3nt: TGTGCCAGCAGCTTAAACGCCAGGACAGGGGAGACCCAGTACTTC; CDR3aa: CASSLNARTGETQYF
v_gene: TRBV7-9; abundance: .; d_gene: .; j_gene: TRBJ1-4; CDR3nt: TGTGCCAGCAGCTTGGGAGACATGACTAATGAAAAACTGTTTTTT; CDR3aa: CASSLGDMTNEKLFF
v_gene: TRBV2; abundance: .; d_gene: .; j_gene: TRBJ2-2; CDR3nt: TGTGCCAGCATTGGACAAAAACCAACCGGGGAGCTGTTTTTT; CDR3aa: CASIGQKPTGELFF
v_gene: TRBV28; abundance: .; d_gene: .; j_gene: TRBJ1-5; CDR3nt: TGTGCCAGCAGTTTAGGCAGGGACGCGTTGGGGAGCAATCAGCCCCAGCATTTT; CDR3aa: CASSLGRDALGSNQPQHF
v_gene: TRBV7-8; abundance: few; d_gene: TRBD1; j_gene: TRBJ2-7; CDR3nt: TGTGCCAGCAGCTTTGGACAGGGTGGCTACGAGCAGTACTTC; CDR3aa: CASSFGQGGYEQYF
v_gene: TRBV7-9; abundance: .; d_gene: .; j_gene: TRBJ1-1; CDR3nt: TGTGCCAGCAGTTCCCAGGGGATGAACACTGAAGCTTTCTTT; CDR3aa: CASSSQGMNTEAFF
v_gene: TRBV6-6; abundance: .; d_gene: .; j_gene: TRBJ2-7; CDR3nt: TGTGCCAGCAGTTACCCTCCAGCCCACGAGCAGTACTTC; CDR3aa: CASSYPPAHEQYF
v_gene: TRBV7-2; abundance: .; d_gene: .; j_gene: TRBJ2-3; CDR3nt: TGTGCCAGCAGCTTAGGGTTAAGGGGGGGCGATGCGAATACGCAGTATTTT; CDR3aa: CASSLGLRGGDANTQYF
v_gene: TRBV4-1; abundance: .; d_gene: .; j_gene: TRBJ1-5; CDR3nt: TGCGCCAGCAGCCAAGAAGGTGGCCATAGCAATCAGCCCCAGCATTTT; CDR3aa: CASSQEGGHSNQPQHF
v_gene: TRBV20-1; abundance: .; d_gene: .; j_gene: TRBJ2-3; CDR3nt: TGCAGTGCTAGTAAGAGAGATACGCAGTATTTT; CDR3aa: CSASKRDTQYF
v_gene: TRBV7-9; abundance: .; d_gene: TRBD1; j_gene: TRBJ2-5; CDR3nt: TGTGCCAGCAGCATCGGACAGGGCCAAGAGACCCAGTACTTC; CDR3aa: CASSIGQGQETQYF
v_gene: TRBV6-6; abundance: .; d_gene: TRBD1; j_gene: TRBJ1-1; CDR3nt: TGTGCCAGCACCTCGACAGGGGGGGCGAACACTGAAGCTTTCTTT; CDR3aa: CASTSTGGANTEAFF
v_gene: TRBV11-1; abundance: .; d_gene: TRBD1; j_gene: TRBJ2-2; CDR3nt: TGTGCCAGCAGCTCACGACAGGGGGCGCGGAACACCGGGGAGCTGTTTTTT; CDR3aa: CASSSRQGARNTGELFF
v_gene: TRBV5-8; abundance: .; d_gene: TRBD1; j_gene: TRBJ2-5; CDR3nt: TGTGCCAGCAGCTTAGGGACAGGGGGCTCAGAGACCCAGTACTTC; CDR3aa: CASSLGTGGSETQYF
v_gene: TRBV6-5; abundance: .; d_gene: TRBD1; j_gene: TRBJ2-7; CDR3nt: TGTGCCAGCAGCTACGACAGGGGCGACTACGAGCAGTACTTC; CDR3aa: CASSYDRGDYEQYF
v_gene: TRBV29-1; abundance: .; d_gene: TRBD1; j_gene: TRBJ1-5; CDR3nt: TGCAGCGTTGGGACAGGGAAGGGAAGCAATCAGCCCCAGCATTTT; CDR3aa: CSVGTGKGSNQPQHF